This T cell receptor beta chain was found in a study of T cells in Graves' hyperthyroidism and ophthalmopathy. Whole-study findings and limits: Peripheral blood also featured most of the thyroid clonotypes expanded above 0.001.

V dropped 0 bases and J dropped 1 base, with 13 bases sitting between them. Germline assignment: CDR1 SGHNT and CDR2 YYREEE (reference sequence). The CDR3 is 16 amino acids. Only a few counts were recorded for this clonotype. What it recognizes is unknown. It was RNA transcripts that yielded the amplified TCR beta CDR3 regions. The TCR CDR3 was amplified in a first-round RT-PCR using the HTBI primer set. TCRdb processed the multiplex PCR reads anew with MiXCR; each CDR3 protein has one entry. Of 600,000 to 650,000 distinct CDR3 sequences listed, about a sixth are singletons. The receptor was isolated from a woman aged 30 to 39 with Graves' hyperthyroidism. The sample consisted of blood. J is TRBJ1-1 and V is TRBV5-4; no firm D call. The CDR3 sequence is CASSLASISGNTEAFF. The CDR3 DNA reads as TGTGCCAGCAGCTTGGCGTCGATTTCAGGGAACACTGAAGCTTTCTTT.